Below, 26 T cell receptor beta chains from the same sample are listed, as sequenced in a study of OX40 agonist ivuxolimab in advanced cancers. This table comes from immunoSEQ multiplex PCR, and its TCRdb copy is limited to in-frame clones, with some not included. Of about 49,000 clones listed, roughly 83% are singletons. The material was CD4+ or CD8+ T cells sorted from blood, obtained in a trial of the OX40 agonist ivuxolimab. The receptor source for this set is an adult with an advanced solid tumor such as melanoma, head and neck, liver or kidney cancer.

Only a few counts were recorded for this clone. The chain carries TRBV7-9 and TRBJ2-3, with 8 bases aligning to TRBD2. Germline-derived CDR1 and CDR2 are SEHNR and FQNEAQ (reference sequence). The CDR3 contains 14 residues. With V trimmed by 5 bases and J by 1 base, 2 bases remained unmatched. The CDR3 sequence: CASSALAGTDTQYF. The DNA of the CDR3 is TGTGCCAGCAGCGCACTAGCGGGCACAGATACGCAGTATTTT.

This chain uses TRBV6-5 with TRBJ2-2; 7 bases are shared with TRBD2. From germline, CDR1 is MNHEY and CDR2 SVGAGI. V gave up 5 bases and J gave up 6 bases; unmatched junction bases: 3. The CDR3 consists of 13 residues. CDR3 loop: CASSRTSAGELFF. The CDR3 DNA follows: TGTGCCAGCAGTCGGACTAGTGCCGGGGAGCTGTTTTTT.

This rearrangement joins TRBV7-2 to TRBJ2-5; TRBD2 matches 8 bases. Trimming cost V 5 bases and J 4 bases; bases outside gene matches: 9. The germline CDR1 and CDR2 sequences are SGHTA and FQGNSA. This CDR3 has 15 residues. The CDR3 bases are TGTGCCAGCAGCCTTGCTAGCGGGTTAAGAGAGACCCAGTACTTC. As protein: CASSLASGLRETQYF.

The chain joins TRBV28 to TRBJ2-2, with 7 bases matching TRBD1. From germline, CDR1 is MDHEN and CDR2 SYDVKM. With 6 bases clipped from V and 3 bases from J, the junction kept 4 bases outside the gene matches. CDR3 length: 14 residues. The CDR3 coding sequence is TGTGCCAGCAGCCCAGGGGGTCACACCGGGGAGCTGTTTTTT. Translated: CASSPGGHTGELFF.

This clone was seen only a few times. The chain combines TRBV2 with TRBJ1-5; D not resolved. V was trimmed by 8 bases and J by 4 bases, leaving 12 bases between them. The CDR3 consists of 13 residues. CDR1 and CDR2 (germline): SNHLY, FYNNEI. The CDR3 region is CASSGTLNQPQHF. The CDR3, as DNA: TGTGCCAGCTCGGGCACCCTTAATCAGCCCCAGCATTTT. The variable domain in full, completed from reference TRBV2 and TRBJ1-5, reads EPEVTQTPSHQVTQMGQEVILRCVPISNHLYFYWYRQILGQKVEFLVSFYNNEISEKSEIFDDQFSVERPDGSNFTLKIRSTKLEDSAMYFCASSGTLNQPQHFGDGTRLSIL.

Sample share makes this clone medium-sized. This chain joins TRBV30 and TRBJ1-6; D gene ambiguous. Germline V gene sequence: CDR1 GTSNPN, CDR2 SVGIG (reference sequence). V dropped 2 bases and J dropped 9 bases, with 17 bases sitting between them. This CDR3 is built from 15 residues. The CDR3 is CAWSRLLAGGSPLHF. CDR3 DNA sequence: TGTGCCTGGAGTCGCCTCTTAGCCGGAGGTTCACCCCTCCACTTT.

The chain couples TRBV30 to TRBJ2-2, with a possible D match to TRBD2 (5 bases). The germline V and J ends were trimmed by 3 bases and 7 bases, with 12 bases remaining between them. This CDR3 comprises 13 residues. The germline V gene encodes CDR1 GTSNPN and CDR2 SVGIG (reference sequence). The CDR3 is CAWSEGGYGELFF. DNA of the CDR3: TGTGCCTGGAGCGAGGGCGGGTACGGGGAGCTGTTTTTT.

The CDR3 here is CASSQELAGDNEQFF. The CDR3 DNA is TGCGCCAGCAGCCAAGAACTAGCGGGAGACAATGAGCAGTTCTTC. J is TRBJ2-1 and V is TRBV4-1; the match to TRBD2 covers 11 bases. Germline V gene sequence: CDR1 MGHRA, CDR2 YSYEKL. The length of the CDR3 is 15 residues. The trim removed 0 bases at V and 5 bases at J, leaving 0 bases unmatched.

V usage is TRBV6-5 and J usage is TRBJ1-2; TRBD1 might be the D (6 bases). Trimming left V 5 bases short and J 6 bases short, with 13 bases between. Germline CDR1 reads MNHEY; CDR2 reads SVGAGI. This CDR3 contains 13 residues. In nucleotides, the CDR3 is TGTGCCAGCAGTCAGGACAGATTCGATGGCTACACCTTC. Translating gives CASSQDRFDGYTF.

V gene TRBV5-6 combines with J gene TRBJ1-5; maybe TRBD1 (6 bases). Trimming removed 5 bases from V and 3 bases from J, with 12 bases in between. The CDR3 length is 14 residues. Per germline, CDR1 SGHDT and CDR2 YYEEEE. The CDR3 nucleotides read TGTGCCAGCAGTTTACAGGGCCTCAATCAGCCCCAGCATTTT. Translated: CASSLQGLNQPQHF.

The chain uses TRBV6-6 and TRBJ2-3, with 8 positions matching TRBD2. Germline assignment: CDR1 MNHNY and CDR2 SVGAGI (reference sequence). The J segment lost 6 bases and the V segment lost 10 bases, leaving 12 bases of the junction unmatched. The CDR3 consists of 14 residues. CDR3 residues: CATKVGTRSDTQYF. The CDR3 DNA reads TGTGCCACAAAAGTTGGGACTAGGTCCGATACGCAGTATTTT.

J is TRBJ1-1 and V is TRBV19, with TRBD1 matching 7 bases. CDR1 is LNHDA, CDR2 SQIVND, per germline (reference sequence). The CDR3 has 14 residues. J lost 5 bases, V lost 3 bases, and 6 bases had no gene match. The CDR3 reads CASSIETGPTEAFF. For the CDR3, the DNA is TGTGCCAGTAGTATTGAGACAGGGCCAACTGAAGCTTTCTTT.

This clone was seen once. The rearrangement joins TRBV19 to TRBJ2-7; D is perhaps TRBD2 (6 bases). The CDR3 spans 15 residues. Per the germline V gene, CDR1 is LNHDA and CDR2 is SQIVND (reference sequence). The V gene lost 7 bases and the J gene lost 2 bases, with 18 bases spanning the gap. The CDR3 protein is CASTPRVGGTYEQYF. In DNA, the CDR3 is TGTGCCAGTACCCCTCGTGTCGGGGGTACCTACGAGCAGTACTTC.

The gene calls are TRBV10-3 and TRBJ2-2; no clear D gene. Germline V gene lookup returns CDR1 ENHRY and CDR2 SYGVKD. The germline V and J ends were trimmed by 4 bases and 10 bases, with 13 bases remaining between them. This CDR3 is built from 13 residues. CDR3 DNA: TGTGCCATCAGTGCCGGAGTGCGCGAGGAGCTGTTTTTT. Protein sequence: CAISAGVREELFF.

The chain employs TRBV18 and TRBJ2-5; tentative D call: TRBD2 (5 bases). From germline, CDR1 is KGHSH and CDR2 LQKENI. The CDR3 covers 13 residues. The V gene lost 6 bases and the J gene lost 5 bases, with 13 bases spanning the gap. CDR3 sequence (DNA): TGTGCCAGCTCCTCCACGGGATCGGAGACCCAGTACTTC. Amino acid sequence: CASSSTGSETQYF. The variable domain in full, completed from reference TRBV18 and TRBJ2-5, reads NAGVMQNPRHLVRRRGQEARLRCSPMKGHSHVYWYRQLPEEGLKFMVYLQKENIIDESGMPKERFSAEFPKEGPSILRIQQVVRGDSAAYFCASSSTGSETQYFGPGTRLLVL.

This rearrangement joins TRBV13 to TRBJ2-1; 14 bases line up with TRBD2. The V and J ends lost 6 bases and 11 bases, in that order; junction bases with no gene match: 9. This CDR3 has 15 amino acids. CDR1 is PRHDT and CDR2 is FYEKMQ in the germline V gene (reference sequence). The CDR3 nucleotides read TGTGCCAGCAGTGCCCGGACTAGCGGGAGGATCCAGCAGTTCTTC. It encodes CASSARTSGRIQQFF.

The gene calls are TRBV7-8 and TRBJ2-2, with 7 bases matching TRBD2. The CDR3 has 16 residues. V gave up 5 bases and J gave up 6 bases; unmatched junction bases: 12. Germline CDR1 reads SGHVS; CDR2 reads FQNEAQ. The CDR3 nucleotides are TGTGCCAGCAGCGTTAGTGGGAGGGGAAGTGCCGGGGAGCTGTTTTTT. The encoded protein is CASSVSGRGSAGELFF. Using reference TRBV7-8 and TRBJ2-2 for the parts outside the CDR3, the full variable domain is GAGVSQSPRYKVAKRGQDVALRCDPISGHVSLFWYQQALGQGPEFLTYFQNEAQLDKSGLPSDRFFAERPEGSVSTLKIQRTQQEDSAVYLCASSVSGRGSAGELFFGEGSRLTVL.

The rearrangement uses TRBV6-1 and TRBJ1-2; D possibly corresponds to TRBD1 (5 bases). This CDR3 spans 13 amino acids. Germline CDR1 is MNHNS and CDR2 is SASEGT. V was trimmed by 1 base and J by 7 bases, leaving 10 bases between them. The CDR3 reads CASSEEGLGGYTF. CDR3 bases: TGTGCCAGCAGTGAAGAGGGGCTTGGTGGCTACACCTTC.

The chain employs TRBV9 and TRBJ2-5; tentatively, D is TRBD1 (6 bases). Trimming removed 4 bases at V and 0 bases at J, with 10 bases between. The CDR3 length is 14 residues. Germline values: CDR1 SGDLS, CDR2 YYNGEE. The CDR3 region is CASSFRDNQETQYF. The DNA for the CDR3 is TGTGCCAGCAGCTTTCGGGACAACCAAGAGACCCAGTACTTC.

The rearrangement joins TRBV19 to TRBJ2-2; TRBD1 might be the D (6 bases). V was clipped by 9 bases and J by 3 bases, with 17 bases between them. Germline V lookup: CDR1 LNHDA, CDR2 SQIVND (reference sequence). The CDR3 contains 15 residues. In DNA form, the CDR3 reads TGTGCCAGCGCTGCCGGCCAGGGGTACACCGGGGAGCTGTTTTTT. Residues: CASAAGQGYTGELFF. The full variable domain, rest sourced from reference TRBV19 and TRBJ2-2, is DGGITQSPKYLFRKEGQNVTLSCEQNLNHDAMYWYRQDPGQGLRLIYYSQIVNDFQKGDIAEGYSVSREKKESFPLTVTSAQKNPTAFYLCASAAGQGYTGELFFGEGSRLTVL.

The gene calls are TRBV19 and TRBJ2-3; the match to TRBD2 covers 9 bases. The length of the CDR3 is 15 residues. Germline loops: CDR1 LNHDA, CDR2 SQIVND (reference sequence). After removal of 4 bases from V and 3 bases from J, the junction contained 5 bases not matched to a gene. This CDR3 is CASSKASGKTDTQYF. The CDR3 nucleotides read TGTGCCAGTAGTAAGGCTAGCGGGAAAACAGATACGCAGTATTTT.

Remarks on this clone: At one of its ends the junction is not consistent with the germline gene, which may arise from a read error. This chain links TRBV6-6 with TRBJ2-7; weak D call: TRBD2 (5 bases). The CDR3 covers 16 residues. The germline gives CDR1 MNHNY, CDR2 SVGAGI (reference sequence). The CDR3 spells CASRTDLESDSSEQYF. CDR3 bases: TGTGCCAGCAGAACAGATCTAGAATCGGACTCCTCCGAGCAGTACTTC.

The J gene is TRBJ2-3, the V gene TRBV2; the D call may be TRBD1 or TRBD2 (6 bases each). Trimming cost V 6 bases and J 0 bases, with 19 bases left between them. This CDR3 is built from 17 residues. The germline gives CDR1 SNHLY, CDR2 FYNNEI. CDR3 residues: CASSKKPGALSTDTQYF. CDR3 nucleotides: TGTGCCAGCAGCAAAAAACCGGGGGCTCTCAGCACAGATACGCAGTATTTT.

The V call is TRBV7-8, the J call TRBJ2-6; D remains unclear. The length of the CDR3 is 13 residues. Trimming stripped 7 bases from V and 4 bases from J, with 8 bases between. Germline V gene lookup returns CDR1 SGHVS and CDR2 FQNEAQ. The CDR3 region is CASMRRGANVLTF. CDR3 in DNA: TGTGCCAGCATGAGGCGCGGGGCCAACGTCCTGACTTTC.

V is TRBV2 and J is TRBJ1-4; D perhaps matches TRBD1 (5 bases). The CDR3 is 14 residues long. Looked up from germline, CDR1 is SNHLY and CDR2 is FYNNEI. Trimming took 4 bases from V and 0 from J, leaving 6 bases between them. The DNA of the CDR3 is TGTGCCAGCAGTGTAGGGGCAACTAATGAAAAACTGTTTTTT. It codes for CASSVGATNEKLFF.

V gene TRBV28 combines with J gene TRBJ2-7; D is uncertain. Trimming removed 5 bases from V and 4 bases from J, with 6 bases in between. Germline V CDR1 and CDR2: MDHEN, SYDVKM. The CDR3 runs to 11 residues. The CDR3 sequence: CASSLRYEQYF. CDR3 nucleotide sequence: TGTGCCAGCAGTCTCAGATACGAGCAGTACTTC.